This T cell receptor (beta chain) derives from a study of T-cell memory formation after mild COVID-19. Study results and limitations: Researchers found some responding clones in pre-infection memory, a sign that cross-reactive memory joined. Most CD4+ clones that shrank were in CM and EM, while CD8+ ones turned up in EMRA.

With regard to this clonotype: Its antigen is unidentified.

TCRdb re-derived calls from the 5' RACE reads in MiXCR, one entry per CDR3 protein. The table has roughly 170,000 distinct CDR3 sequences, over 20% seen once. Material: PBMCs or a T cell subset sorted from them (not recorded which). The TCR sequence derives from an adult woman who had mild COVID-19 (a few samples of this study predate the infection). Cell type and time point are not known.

CDR3 nucleotide sequence: TGTGCCACCAGTGATCCAGAGACCTACGAGCAGTACTTC. Its protein product is CATSDPETYEQYF. The gene calls are TRBV24-1 and TRBJ2-7; D remains unclear. V lost 3 bases to trimming and J lost 2 bases, with 7 bases between them. CDR1 and CDR2 (germline): KGHDR, SFDVKD. CDR3 length: 13 residues.